One sample yielded the 30 T cell receptor beta chains listed below, sequenced in a study of PD-L1 blockade in urothelial cancer (dated by TCRdb to 2016 to 2017). The library was produced with the immunoSEQ multiplex PCR assay. TCRdb re-hosts the immuneACCESS table, in-frame sequences only. Its copies lack some clones; in the studies checked, an unresolved V gene accounts for under half of them, and the cause for the rest is not known. Here the sample has fewer than 30,000 clones; approximately 84% occur a single time. The ten biggest clones cover around 10% of the sample. The sequences come from PBMCs, collected around atezolizumab (anti-PD-L1) treatment. Receptor source: a man aged 70-80 years with urothelial cancer.

The V gene is TRBV30, the J gene TRBJ2-7, with a weak D call TRBD2 (5 bases). V shed 5 bases and J shed 4 bases, with 18 bases lying between them. CDR1 is GTSNPN, CDR2 SVGIG, per germline (reference sequence). This CDR3 is 14 amino acids long. In nucleotides, the CDR3 is TGTGCCTGGTCCTATGGTGGGAGAGGATACGAGCAGTACTTC. It translates to CAWSYGGRGYEQYF.

The chain combines TRBV9 with TRBJ2-5; D unclear. Trimming stripped 0 bases from V and 2 bases from J, with 5 bases between. Germline V gene lookup returns CDR1 SGDLS and CDR2 YYNGEE. This CDR3 has 13 residues. The DNA of the CDR3 is TGTGCCAGCAGCGTAGATAGTCAAGAGACCCAGTACTTC. Its translation: CASSVDSQETQYF.

This sequence joins TRBV21-1 and TRBJ2-5; the table calls TRBD2, which could not be checked here. TRBV21-1 is an annotated pseudogene. The CDR3 length is 15 residues. The DNA for the CDR3 is TGTGCCAGCAAAGGGGGGAGGGGAAGAAAAGAGACCCAGTACTTC. This translates into CASKGGRGRKETQYF.

The chain carries TRBV29-1 and TRBJ2-1, with TRBD1 matching over 8 bases. Germline lookup yields CDR1 SQVTM and CDR2 ANQGSEA. The CDR3 contains 16 residues. V was pared by 4 bases and J by 5 bases, with 13 bases of the junction left unmatched. CDR3 in amino acids: CSVAGLGQGANNEQFF. The CDR3 coding sequence is TGCAGCGTTGCGGGGTTGGGGCAGGGGGCCAACAATGAGCAGTTCTTC.

This chain links TRBV28 with TRBJ2-7; 9 nucleotides line up with TRBD2. Germline V gives CDR1 MDHEN, CDR2 SYDVKM. The CDR3 is made up of 16 amino acids. After removal of 2 bases from V and 3 bases from J, the junction contained 8 bases not matched to a gene. The CDR3 bases are TGTGCCAGCAGTTTAAGGGGTATTAGCGGGAGCTACGAGCAGTACTTC. It translates to CASSLRGISGSYEQYF.

The chain carries TRBV5-6 and TRBJ1-1; D remains ambiguous. This CDR3 comprises 19 residues. V was pared by 1 base and J by 0 bases, with 22 bases between. Germline loops: CDR1 SGHDT, CDR2 YYEEEE. CDR3 sequence: CASSLPLTLYIDMNTEAFF. CDR3 in DNA: TGTGCCAGCAGCTTGCCCCTCACCCTTTACATCGATATGAACACTGAAGCTTTCTTT.

The chain combines TRBV6-5 with TRBJ1-2, with a weak D call TRBD1 (5 bases). V lost 1 base and J lost 3, with 12 bases in between. The CDR3 has 15 residues. Germline V gives CDR1 MNHEY, CDR2 SVGAGI. This CDR3 is CASSYYRGSDYGYTF. In nucleotides, the CDR3 is TGTGCCAGCAGTTACTATCGGGGGTCGGACTATGGCTACACCTTC.

This clone was seen a single time. The chain joins TRBV6-4 to TRBJ2-1, with 8 bases that match TRBD2. Unmatched junction bases numbered 14, after V lost 4 bases and J lost 9 bases. Germline CDR1 MRHNA, CDR2 SNTAGT. This CDR3 comprises 16 residues. In nucleotides, the CDR3 is TGTGCCAGCAGTGTTGACCTAGGAGCGGGAGCCGGTGAGCAGTTCTTC. Translation: CASSVDLGAGAGEQFF.

The chain uses TRBV28 and TRBJ1-4; D gene unclear. V dropped 3 bases and J dropped 3 bases, with 8 bases sitting between them. The CDR3 consists of 14 residues. Germline lookup yields CDR1 MDHEN and CDR2 SYDVKM. The CDR3 reads CASSLAESNEKLFF. The CDR3 bases are TGTGCCAGCAGTTTGGCGGAGTCTAATGAAAAACTGTTTTTT.

The chain is built from TRBV13 and TRBJ1-1; 7 bases match TRBD1. V gave up 0 bases and J gave up 5 bases; unmatched junction bases: 6. The CDR3 has 15 amino acids. Germline values: CDR1 PRHDT, CDR2 FYEKMQ (reference sequence). CDR3: CASSLGTGPGTEAFF. The CDR3 DNA follows: TGTGCCAGCAGCTTAGGGACAGGGCCAGGAACTGAAGCTTTCTTT.

This sequence joins TRBV7-9 and TRBJ2-5, with 8 bases aligning to TRBD2. Germline V gene lookup returns CDR1 SEHNR and CDR2 FQNEAQ (reference sequence). After removal of 1 base from V and 6 bases from J, the junction contained 13 bases not matched to a gene. The CDR3 has 17 residues. The CDR3: CASSLGSRTSLLQTQYF. CDR3 in DNA: TGTGCCAGCAGCTTAGGTAGCCGGACTAGCCTCCTGCAGACCCAGTACTTC.

The chain combines TRBV28 with TRBJ1-5, with D maybe TRBD1 (6 bases). There are 15 residues in the CDR3. Germline V gene lookup returns CDR1 MDHEN and CDR2 SYDVKM. V was clipped by 3 bases and J by 2 bases, with 11 bases between them. The CDR3 DNA reads TGTGCCAGCAGTTTTTTGGGGGCAGGCAATCAGCCCCAGCATTTT. Protein sequence: CASSFLGAGNQPQHF.

The rearrangement joins TRBV11-2 to TRBJ2-7; 11 bases map to TRBD2. The CDR3 length is 18 residues. The germline V gene has CDR1 SGHAT and CDR2 FQNNGV. The V segment lost 4 bases and the J segment 5 bases; nucleotides outside the gene matches: 16. DNA of the CDR3: TGTGCCAGCAGCTCGCGTGTACTAGCGGGAGTTATCCGGGACGAGCAGTACTTC. As protein: CASSSRVLAGVIRDEQYF.

The rearrangement uses TRBV21-1 and TRBJ1-5; the D call in the table, TRBD1, was not verified against the DNA. TRBV21-1 is shown as a pseudogene. The CDR3 totals 18 residues. CDR3 sequence reads: CASSKAASQGVSNQPQHF. In nucleotides, the CDR3 is TGTGCCAGCAGCAAAGCGGCTAGTCAGGGGGTTAGCAATCAGCCCCAGCATTTT.

Only one count was recorded for this clone. The V and J genes are TRBV7-6 and TRBJ2-1, with 13 bases matching TRBD2. Germline trimming cut 5 bases from V and 5 bases from J; bases unmatched to any gene: 3. Germline V gives CDR1 SGHVS, CDR2 FNYEAQ. The CDR3 extends over 15 amino acids. The CDR3 DNA reads as TGTGCCAGCAGCCCGGGACTAGCGGGAAACAATGAGCAGTTCTTC. It is translated as CASSPGLAGNNEQFF.

The V and J genes are TRBV10-3 and TRBJ2-7, with 11 bases fitting TRBD2. Germline values: CDR1 ENHRY, CDR2 SYGVKD. The CDR3 is 19 residues long. With 0 bases clipped from V and 4 bases from J, the junction kept 14 bases outside the gene matches. The chain's CDR3 is CAISESMTSGKRANYEQYF. CDR3 in DNA: TGTGCCATCAGTGAGTCGATGACTAGCGGGAAGAGGGCTAATTACGAGCAGTACTTC.

The rearrangement links TRBV7-8 to TRBJ2-7, with 12 bases matching TRBD2. The J segment lost 3 bases and the V segment lost 5 bases, leaving 2 bases of the junction unmatched. Germline V gene data show CDR1 as SGHVS and CDR2 as FQNEAQ. The CDR3 covers 14 residues. The CDR3 DNA is TGTGCCAGCAGCCGGACTAGCGGGAACTACGAGCAGTACTTC. This gives the protein CASSRTSGNYEQYF.

The chain has TRBV5-8 and TRBJ2-3, with 10 nucleotides matching TRBD2. Germline V gene data show CDR1 as SGHTS and CDR2 as YDEGEE. V lost 4 bases and J lost 5; bases outside the gene matches: 7. This CDR3 has 15 amino acids. In DNA form, the CDR3 reads TGTGCCAGCAGCGATGGGACTAGCGTGGAAGATACGCAGTATTTT. This codes for CASSDGTSVEDTQYF.

This chain connects TRBV5-1 to TRBJ2-7; no definite D call. Trimming left V 4 bases short and J 0 bases short, with 8 bases between. Germline V gives CDR1 SGHRS, CDR2 YFSETQ. This CDR3 is built from 13 residues. The CDR3 reads CASSPEPSYEQYF. The CDR3, as DNA: TGCGCCAGCAGCCCCGAGCCCTCCTACGAGCAGTACTTC.

V gene TRBV5-4 combines with J gene TRBJ2-7, with D maybe TRBD1 (5 bases). Germline lookup yields CDR1 SGHNT and CDR2 YYREEE (reference sequence). The CDR3 sequence is 15 residues long. V was pared by 1 base and J by 6 bases, with 17 bases between. CDR3 nucleotide sequence: TGTGCCAGCAGCTTGCTCAGTGGGGCGATCCTCGAGCAGTACTTC. The encoded protein is CASSLLSGAILEQYF.

This clone was observed a few times. The chain combines TRBV2 with TRBJ1-5, with D unresolved. The CDR3 consists of 14 residues. V lost 6 bases and J lost 2, with 11 bases in between. Germline-derived CDR1 and CDR2 are SNHLY and FYNNEI. This CDR3 is CASSGQAGNQPQHF. The CDR3 DNA is TGTGCCAGCAGCGGCCAGGCAGGCAATCAGCCCCAGCATTTT.

CDR3 in DNA: TGTGCCAGCAGCGCCCGGCCCCACAGGGGTGCTAATGAAAAACTGTTTTTT. Translated, it gives CASSARPHRGANEKLFF. The genes are TRBV7-6 and TRBJ1-4, with TRBD1 identical over 7 bases. From germline, CDR1 is SGHVS and CDR2 FNYEAQ. The junction had 12 bases not matched to a gene; V was cut back by 5 bases and J by 3 bases. This CDR3 comprises 17 residues.

The chain carries TRBV5-1 and TRBJ2-3; TRBD1 aligns across 8 bases. Germline CDR1 SGHRS, CDR2 YFSETQ. V shed 0 bases and J 2 bases; nucleotides not matched to a gene: 2. The CDR3 consists of 15 residues. The CDR3 sequence: CASSLAGGPTDTQYF. CDR3 DNA: TGCGCCAGCAGCTTGGCAGGGGGCCCCACAGATACGCAGTATTTT.

The chain links TRBV13 to TRBJ2-5; 8 bases match TRBD1. Trimming at V came to 2 bases and at J to 2 bases, leaving 16 bases not matched to a gene. The CDR3 is 19 residues long. Germline V gene sequence: CDR1 PRHDT, CDR2 FYEKMQ (reference sequence). The CDR3 here is CASSLFDRGSAPTQETQYF. Written as DNA, the CDR3 is TGTGCCAGCAGCTTATTTGACAGGGGATCTGCCCCGACGCAAGAGACCCAGTACTTC.

The J gene is TRBJ1-2, the V gene TRBV6-5; D is undetermined. This CDR3 has 13 residues. CDR1 MNHEY and CDR2 SVGAGI come from the germline V gene. The V gene lost 6 bases and the J gene lost 0 bases, with 8 bases spanning the gap. CDR3 sequence (DNA): TGTGCCAGCAGCTTGAACACTAACTATGGCTACACCTTC. This codes for CASSLNTNYGYTF.

The V call is TRBV28, the J call TRBJ2-7; 9 nucleotides line up with TRBD1. This CDR3 has 20 amino acids. Germline trimming cut 10 bases from V and 1 base from J; bases unmatched to any gene: 26. CDR1 and CDR2 (germline): MDHEN, SYDVKM. This CDR3 reads CATPPHKCRDRVKRSYEQYF. For the CDR3, the DNA is TGTGCCACCCCCCCACATAAATGCCGGGACAGGGTAAAGAGGTCCTACGAGCAGTACTTC. Looking up the rest from reference TRBV28 and TRBJ2-7 gives the full variable domain: DVKVTQSSRYLVKRTGEKVFLECVQDMDHENMFWYRQDPGLGLRLIYFSYDVKMKEKGDIPEGYSVSREKKERFSLILESASTNQTSMYLCATPPHKCRDRVKRSYEQYFGPGTRLTVT.

The V and J genes are TRBV15 and TRBJ1-1; perhaps TRBD1 as D (6 bases). Trimming removed 3 bases at V and 6 bases at J, with 11 bases between. The CDR3 length is 13 residues. Germline loops: CDR1 LNHNV, CDR2 YYDKDF (reference sequence). The CDR3 reads CATSREQGSEAFF. As DNA, the CDR3 is TGTGCCACCAGCAGGGAACAGGGTTCTGAAGCTTTCTTT. The full variable domain, rest sourced from reference TRBV15 and TRBJ1-1, is DAMVIQNPRYQVTQFGKPVTLSCSQTLNHNVMYWYQQKSSQAPKLLFHYYDKDFNNEADTPDNFQSRRPNTSFCFLDIRSPGLGDTAMYLCATSREQGSEAFFGQGTRLTVV.

This clone has more than one count but fewer than ten. The rearrangement uses TRBV5-1 and TRBJ2-7; 7 bases align to TRBD1. Per germline, CDR1 SGHRS and CDR2 YFSETQ. This CDR3 has 14 amino acids. Losses at the gene ends were 3 bases for V and 1 base for J; bases not matched to a gene: 4. The CDR3 DNA reads TGCGCCAGCAGCTCCGGGACAGTGTCCTACGAGCAGTACTTC. Protein product: CASSSGTVSYEQYF.

The chain is built from TRBV7-9 and TRBJ2-3, with TRBD2 identical over 8 bases. J was trimmed by 3 bases and V by 0 bases; bases with no gene match: 5. This CDR3 spans 16 amino acids. Germline CDR1 and CDR2: SEHNR and FQNEAQ (reference sequence). CDR3 nucleotide sequence: TGTGCCAGCAGCTTAGCCTCAGCGGGAGAGACAGATACGCAGTATTTT. Protein sequence: CASSLASAGETDTQYF.

The chain employs TRBV30 and TRBJ2-7; D is ambiguous. Germline loops: CDR1 GTSNPN, CDR2 SVGIG (reference sequence). With 0 bases removed from V and 6 bases from J, the gap between germline ends came to 12 bases. The CDR3 length is 13 residues. The DNA for the CDR3 is TGTGCCTGGAGTGTAACAGATAATGGCGAGCAGTACTTC. Residues: CAWSVTDNGEQYF.